The clone carrying this T cell receptor beta chain was seen ten or more times. These data come from a study of PD-L1 blockade in urothelial cancer. Germline values: CDR1 SGHNT, CDR2 YENEEA. The CDR3 loop spans 14 amino acids. V lost 4 bases, J lost 4 bases, and 13 bases lay in between. Regarding time point: pretreatment peripheral blood. Urothelial carcinoma in patients was locally advanced or metastatic. Sequencing was performed with immunoSEQ multiplex PCR; in TCRdb, only in-frame clones are kept and a portion is missing. This sample yields fewer than 65,000 clones, of which approximately 80% are seen a single time; about 1.6% belongs to the top ten.

This receptor was obtained from a man aged 65 to 85 with urothelial cancer. This specimen consisted of PBMCs, obtained around atezolizumab (anti-PD-L1) treatment. V and J are TRBV11-3 and TRBJ2-5; tentatively, D is TRBD2 (5 bases). The DNA of the CDR3 is TGTGCCAGCAGCTCCCGGGCTGGGAGAGAGACCCAGTACTTC. It specifies CASSSRAGRETQYF.